The 23 T cell receptor beta chains below all came from one sample that was sequenced in a study of blood T cell repertoires in COVID-19. The table came from immunoSEQ multiplex PCR; TCRdb's copy has only in-frame clones and leaves some out. The table includes around 400,000 clones, over 80% detected once. The sample comprised PBMCs or T cells enriched from blood (not recorded which). Receptor source: a woman aged 45 to 65 who had recovered from COVID-19.

The J gene is TRBJ1-2, the V gene TRBV18; TRBD1 agrees at 10 bases. The CDR3 is made up of 15 amino acids. V lost 3 bases to trimming and J lost 4 bases; unmatched junction nucleotides: 5. The germline V gene has CDR1 KGHSH and CDR2 LQKENI. The CDR3 spells CASSPPGQGSYGYTF. The CDR3 bases are TGTGCCAGCTCACCCCCGGGACAGGGGTCCTATGGCTACACCTTC. Full variable domain (missing parts from reference TRBV18 and TRBJ1-2): NAGVMQNPRHLVRRRGQEARLRCSPMKGHSHVYWYRQLPEEGLKFMVYLQKENIIDESGMPKERFSAEFPKEGPSILRIQQVVRGDSAAYFCASSPPGQGSYGYTFGSGTRLTVV.

This chain joins TRBV11-2 and TRBJ1-1, with D unresolved. Germline values: CDR1 SGHAT, CDR2 FQNNGV. Trimming took 3 bases from V and 0 from J, leaving 5 bases between them. The CDR3 is 13 amino acids. The CDR3 spells CASSLGLNTEAFF. CDR3 DNA: TGTGCCAGCAGCTTGGGCTTGAACACTGAAGCTTTCTTT.

This clone was detected a few times. DNA for the CDR3: TGTGCCAGCAGCTTAGGCGGGAGTGGGCAAGAGACCCAGTACTTC. Translation gives CASSLGGSGQETQYF. The chain couples TRBV7-9 to TRBJ2-5, with 7 bases aligning to TRBD2. J gave up 2 bases and V 1 base, and 4 bases lay outside the gene matches. Germline V gene lookup returns CDR1 SEHNR and CDR2 FQNEAQ (reference sequence). The CDR3 consists of 15 residues.

The V call is TRBV19, the J call TRBJ2-1, with 10 positions matching TRBD2. V dropped 5 bases and J dropped 5; count of bases not matched to a gene: 15. CDR1 LNHDA and CDR2 SQIVND come from the germline V gene (reference sequence). This CDR3 has 18 amino acids. The CDR3 loop reads CASSVLAAGGLVDNEQFF. In DNA form, the CDR3 reads TGTGCCAGTAGTGTATTGGCAGCGGGAGGGCTCGTGGACAATGAGCAGTTCTTC.

The CDR3 region is CASTDTQGLGSPLHF. CDR3 coding DNA: TGTGCCAGCACCGACACACAGGGATTGGGTTCACCCCTCCACTTT. The genes are TRBV28 and TRBJ1-6, with D perhaps matching TRBD1 (6 bases). CDR1 is MDHEN, CDR2 SYDVKM, per germline. Trimming removed 7 bases from V and 9 bases from J, with 19 bases in between. This CDR3 has 15 amino acids.

In its sample, this clone was seen once. This chain uses TRBV27 with TRBJ2-5; no clear D. Trimming removed 4 bases from V and 1 base from J, with 4 bases in between. The CDR3 is 12 amino acids. Looked up from germline, CDR1 is MNHEY and CDR2 is SMNVEV (reference sequence). The CDR3 region has the DNA TGTGCCAGCAGTTCGGGCCAAGAGACCCAGTACTTC. Its protein is CASSSGQETQYF.

This clone was found once. Other DNA sequences in the sample encode the same CDR3. In DNA, the CDR3 is TGTGCCAGTAGTATTTCGGTTAATGAAAAACTGTTTTTT. Translated, it gives CASSISVNEKLFF. The genes are TRBV19 and TRBJ1-4; D gene unclear. V was shortened by 3 bases and J by 4 bases, with 6 bases between the two germline ends. The CDR3 spans 13 residues. CDR1 is LNHDA and CDR2 is SQIVND in the germline V gene (reference sequence).

The chain carries TRBV29-1 and TRBJ1-1; D remains unclear. Germline CDR1 is SQVTM and CDR2 is ANQGSEA. Trimming took 4 bases from V and 0 from J, leaving 6 bases between them. The CDR3 is 12 amino acids. The CDR3 DNA follows: TGCAGCGTTGTCCAAATGAACACTGAAGCTTTCTTT. Its protein product is CSVVQMNTEAFF.

J is TRBJ2-7 and V is TRBV4-2; TRBD1 aligns across 9 bases. There are 14 residues in the CDR3. V was pared by 1 base and J by 3 bases, with 1 base of the junction left unmatched. Germline CDR1 and CDR2: LGHNA and YNFKEQ. Here the CDR3 DNA reads TGTGCCAGCAGCCAAGGGACAGGGGACTACGAGCAGTACTTC. Protein sequence: CASSQGTGDYEQYF.

The chain recombines TRBV11-3 with TRBJ2-5; D not resolved. Trimming took off 1 base at V and 1 base at J, with 10 bases between the two ends. Looked up from germline, CDR1 is SGHNT and CDR2 is YENEEA. This CDR3 spans 15 amino acids. As DNA, the CDR3 is TGTGCCAGCAGCTTAGGTTTGCGCGGCCAAGAGACCCAGTACTTC. Translation: CASSLGLRGQETQYF. Filled out from reference TRBV11-3 and TRBJ2-5, the complete variable domain reads EAGVVQSPRYKIIEKKQPVAFWCNPISGHNTLYWYLQNLGQGPELLIRYENEEAVDDSQLPKDRFSAERLKGVDSTLKIQPAELGDSAVYLCASSLGLRGQETQYFGPGTRLLVL.

The chain employs TRBV18 and TRBJ2-7, with 8 bases matching TRBD2. The CDR3 spans 15 residues. Germline loops: CDR1 KGHSH, CDR2 LQKENI. Germline trimming cut 0 bases from V and 6 bases from J; bases unmatched to any gene: 7. CDR3 bases: TGTGCCAGCTCACCACCGGCGGGGGGATTTGGCGAGCAGTACTTC. This gives the protein CASSPPAGGFGEQYF.

The chain employs TRBV19 and TRBJ1-2; TRBD1 might be the D (6 bases). Germline values: CDR1 LNHDA, CDR2 SQIVND (reference sequence). The V and J ends lost 2 bases and 5 bases respectively, with 15 bases between them. CDR3 length: 15 amino acids. CDR3 bases: TGTGCCAGTAGTATACAATCACAGGGAACGTATGGCTACACCTTC. Protein sequence: CASSIQSQGTYGYTF.

The chain couples TRBV7-2 to TRBJ1-2; the match to TRBD1 covers 10 bases. V lost 5 bases to trimming and J lost 4 bases; unmatched junction nucleotides: 7. This CDR3 region has 15 residues. Germline V gene data show CDR1 as SGHTA and CDR2 as FQGNSA. This chain's CDR3 is CASSPGTGEVYGYTF. The CDR3 region has the DNA TGTGCCAGCAGCCCTGGGACAGGGGAAGTCTATGGCTACACCTTC.

This clone turned up a few times. The chain uses TRBV5-1 and TRBJ2-1, with a weak D call TRBD1 (6 bases). V was clipped by 4 bases and J by 9 bases, with 20 bases between them. The germline CDR1 and CDR2 sequences are SGHRS and YFSETQ. The CDR3 loop spans 15 amino acids. DNA for the CDR3: TGCGCCAGCAGCCACATAGCCAAACAGGGTAGTGAGCAGTTCTTC. This translates into CASSHIAKQGSEQFF. The full variable domain, completed using reference TRBV5-1 and TRBJ2-1, is KAGVTQTPRYLIKTRGQQVTLSCSPISGHRSVSWYQQTPGQGLQFLFEYFSETQRNKGNFPGRFSGRQFSNSRSEMNVSTLELGDSALYLCASSHIAKQGSEQFFGPGTRLTVL.

The chain carries TRBV10-3 and TRBJ1-5, with D perhaps TRBD1 (6 bases). Germline CDR1 reads ENHRY; CDR2 reads SYGVKD. V lost 7 bases, J lost 4 bases, and 11 bases lay in between. The CDR3 length is 13 residues. DNA for the CDR3: TGTGCCATCACAGGGGATTCGAATCAGCCCCAGCATTTT. Its translation is CAITGDSNQPQHF.

The chain is built from TRBV15 and TRBJ2-1, with a weak D call TRBD2 (6 bases). The CDR3 has 15 residues. Trimming left V 5 bases short and J 4 bases short, with 15 bases between. Germline CDR1 LNHNV, CDR2 YYDKDF (reference sequence). CDR3: CATSGGSSDYNEQFF. The CDR3 coding sequence is TGTGCCACCAGCGGAGGGAGCTCGGATTACAATGAGCAGTTCTTC.

This chain uses TRBV11-2 with TRBJ1-1; 12 bases are shared with TRBD1. Germline V CDR1 and CDR2: SGHAT, FQNNGV. The CDR3 totals 15 residues. J was trimmed by 5 bases and V by 5 bases; bases with no gene match: 6. DNA of the CDR3: TGTGCCAGCAGCATGGGACAGGGGGCATTTACTGAAGCTTTCTTT. Translating it yields CASSMGQGAFTEAFF.

The chain uses TRBV18 and TRBJ1-1, with D perhaps TRBD1 (5 bases). The length of the CDR3 is 13 residues. Per germline, CDR1 KGHSH and CDR2 LQKENI. The V and J ends lost 6 bases and 0 bases respectively, with 8 bases between them. The CDR3 DNA sequence: TGTGCCAGCTCGGGGGGGGTGAACACTGAAGCTTTCTTT. It yields the protein CASSGGVNTEAFF.

The gene calls are TRBV6-5 and TRBJ1-1; D call uncertain. V lost 8 bases and J 0 bases, leaving 13 bases between the germline ends. Germline V gives CDR1 MNHEY, CDR2 SVGAGI. The CDR3 runs 14 residues. This chain's CDR3 is CASRVGVMNTEAFF. CDR3 bases: TGTGCCAGCCGAGTCGGAGTTATGAACACTGAAGCTTTCTTT.

The genes are TRBV9 and TRBJ2-1, with 11 nucleotides matching TRBD2. The CDR3 runs 19 residues. The V and J ends lost 0 bases and 1 base, in that order; junction bases with no gene match: 9. Germline-derived CDR1 and CDR2 are SGDLS and YYNGEE. CDR3 DNA: TGTGCCAGCAGCGTAGGTGTTAGCGGGAGGGGCGGGTCCTACAATGAGCAGTTCTTC. Residues: CASSVGVSGRGGSYNEQFF.

The rearrangement uses TRBV4-3 and TRBJ1-2; D possibly corresponds to TRBD1 (5 bases). Germline CDR1 and CDR2: LGHNA and YSLEER. The V end was cut by 0 bases, the J end by 4 bases, with 6 bases between. The length of the CDR3 is 13 residues. The CDR3 protein is CASSQDQGYGYTF. For the CDR3, the DNA is TGCGCCAGCAGCCAAGATCAGGGCTATGGCTACACCTTC.

The J gene is TRBJ1-3, the V gene TRBV19, with D possibly being TRBD1 (6 bases). Per the germline V gene, CDR1 is LNHDA and CDR2 is SQIVND (reference sequence). The CDR3 sequence is 13 residues long. V lost 6 bases, J lost 2 bases, and 8 bases lay in between. The DNA for the CDR3 is TGTGCCAGTAGCTCAGGGGCTGGAAACACCATATATTTT. Residues: CASSSGAGNTIYF.

As concerns this clone: Other DNA sequences in the sample encode the same CDR3. The chain joins TRBV7-9 to TRBJ1-4; 9 positions agree with TRBD1. The V and J ends lost 5 bases and 5 bases, in that order; junction bases with no gene match: 3. Germline CDR1 and CDR2: SEHNR and FQNEAQ (reference sequence). The CDR3 consists of 14 residues. CDR3 nucleotide sequence: TGTGCCAGCAGCCAGGACAGGGGCAATGAAAAACTGTTTTTT. Its protein product is CASSQDRGNEKLFF.